The 9 T cell receptor beta chains in this list originate from one sample, sequenced in a study of T cells in Graves' hyperthyroidism and ophthalmopathy. Amplification targeted TCR beta CDR3 regions from RNA transcripts. In the first-round RT-PCR of the TCR CDR3, the HTBI primer set was used. A single record per CDR3 protein comes from TCRdb applying MiXCR to the multiplex PCR reads. Of approximately 400,000 distinct CDR3 sequences in the sample, more than 11% are singletons; the top ten hold 9.5% to 12%. Sequencing was performed on blood. The source of these receptors is a woman aged 55-70 years with Graves' hyperthyroidism.

This clonotype was seen repeatedly, ten times or more. The chain is built from TRBV7-2 and TRBJ2-7; D is unresolved. V lost 6 bases to trimming and J lost 3 bases, with 12 bases between them. From germline, CDR1 is SGHTA and CDR2 FQGNSA. This CDR3 is 13 amino acids long. CDR3 region: CASRPMFRYEQYF. CDR3 nucleotide sequence: TGTGCCAGCAGACCCATGTTCCGCTACGAGCAGTACTTC. Supplemented by reference TRBV7-2 and TRBJ2-7, the full variable domain reads GAGVSQSPSNKVTEKGKDVELRCDPISGHTALYWYRQSLGQGLEFLIYFQGNSAPDKSGLPSDRFSAERTGGSVSTLTIQRTQQEDSAVYLCASRPMFRYEQYFGPGTRLTVT.

V is TRBV29-1 and J is TRBJ2-2, with a possible D match to TRBD1 (5 bases). Germline V gene data show CDR1 as SQVTM and CDR2 as ANQGSEA. V dropped 5 bases and J dropped 8 bases, with 12 bases sitting between them. This CDR3 region has 12 residues. This chain's CDR3 is CSVLRGSGELFF. In nucleotides, the CDR3 is TGCAGCGTTCTAAGGGGTTCGGGGGAGCTGTTTTTT.

This clonotype showed up many times. The chain is built from TRBV15 and TRBJ1-1; no clear D gene. The CDR3 sequence is 13 residues long. V lost 0 bases to trimming and J lost 7 bases, with 9 bases between them. CDR1 and CDR2 (germline): LNHNV, YYDKDF (reference sequence). In DNA, the CDR3 is TGTGCCACCAGCAGAGACCCGTTAAGTGAAGCTTTCTTT. Protein product: CATSRDPLSEAFF.

Many counts were recorded for this clonotype. The rearrangement joins TRBV2 to TRBJ2-3, with a weak D call TRBD1 (5 bases). Trimming shortened V by 5 bases and J by 2 bases, and 11 bases separated the two germline ends. CDR1 and CDR2 (germline): SNHLY, FYNNEI. The CDR3 has 14 residues. CDR3 amino acids: CASSQAGYTDTQYF. CDR3 coding DNA: TGTGCCAGCAGTCAGGCAGGGTACACAGATACGCAGTATTTT. Drawing the rest from reference TRBV2 and TRBJ2-3, the complete variable domain is EPEVTQTPSHQVTQMGQEVILRCVPISNHLYFYWYRQILGQKVEFLVSFYNNEISEKSEIFDDQFSVERPDGSNFTLKIRSTKLEDSAMYFCASSQAGYTDTQYFGPGTRLTVL.

Written as DNA, the CDR3 is TGTGCCAGCAGTACCAGCGGGGTGCAGTATTTT. It codes for CASSTSGVQYF. The genes are TRBV12-3 or TRBV12-4 and TRBJ2-3; 7 bases line up with TRBD2. This CDR3 region has 11 residues. Germline trimming cut 5 bases from V and 11 bases from J; bases unmatched to any gene: 4.

This clonotype occurred many times. J is TRBJ1-5 and V is TRBV12-3 or TRBV12-4; the D gene is possibly TRBD1 (6 bases). There are 14 residues in the CDR3. Between the trimmed V and J ends, which lost 4 bases and 6 bases, there was a span of 13 bases. CDR3 residues: CASSSEGGGQPQHF. CDR3 in DNA: TGTGCCAGCAGTTCAGAGGGGGGAGGTCAGCCCCAGCATTTT.

This clonotype has a count of ten or more. The CDR3 here is CASSALRPGRTMNTEAFF. The CDR3 DNA follows: TGTGCCAGCAGCGCCCTCCGGCCGGGACGGACAATGAACACTGAAGCTTTCTTT. The chain uses TRBV7-6 and TRBJ1-1; D possibly corresponds to TRBD1 (5 bases). The CDR3 extends over 18 amino acids. V shed 5 bases and J shed 0 bases, with 22 bases lying between them. Germline values: CDR1 SGHVS, CDR2 FNYEAQ.

In its sample, this clonotype was seen many times. The rearrangement joins TRBV11-3 to TRBJ2-2; D is unclear. Germline lookup yields CDR1 SGHNT and CDR2 YENEEA. V lost 2 bases to trimming and J lost 4 bases, with 8 bases between them. CDR3 size: 14 residues. The CDR3, as DNA: TGTGCCAGCAGCTTAAGGGTGACCACCGGGGAGCTGTTTTTT. Encoded protein: CASSLRVTTGELFF.

This clonotype appeared a few times. The chain carries TRBV5-1 and TRBJ2-6, with D perhaps TRBD1 (7 bases). V lost 4 bases, J lost 0 bases, and 17 bases lay in between. The germline V gene has CDR1 SGHRS and CDR2 YFSETQ. CDR3 length equals 18 residues. CDR3 DNA: TGCGCCAGCAGCCTAGGACAGGCGGGGAGCTCTGGGGCCAACGTCCTGACTTTC. Its translation is CASSLGQAGSSGANVLTF.